What follows describes a single T cell receptor (beta chain). Its antigen is still unknown. V shed 6 bases, J shed 2 bases, and the junction held 15 bases outside the gene matches. The CDR3 runs to 19 residues. The germline gives CDR1 SGHTA, CDR2 FQGTGA. The source of the sample is a study of shared clonotypes between healthy human individuals. The study, taken as a whole, reports: The study found lower generation probabilities in non-shared clonotypes than in those shared by all four donors.

Measured with immunoSEQ multiplex PCR; TCRdb has only the in-frame clones, and not every one. The sample has fewer than 1.8 million clones; 98% are singletons. This chain uses TRBV7-3 with TRBJ2-3; 12 positions match TRBD2. The sample consisted of naive CD4+ T cells sorted from blood. The subset denotes: CD45RA+ positively selected. The receptor comes from a man aged 25-40 years in good health. In nucleotides, the CDR3 is TGTGCCAGCAGGCCAGAACTAGCGGGAGGACAGTACTTCACAGATACGCAGTATTTT. It codes for CASRPELAGGQYFTDTQYF.